Here is one TCR beta chain with its context. This record comes from a study of blood T cell repertoires in COVID-19. On the study more broadly: From T cells, B-cell-depleted T cells, or PBMCs came the material, which was cDNA or gDNA.

Original processing methods: How many nucleated cells were present was estimated from reference gene primer amplification. The repertoire was sequenced with immunoSEQ multiplex PCR; TCRdb's copy has only in-frame clones and lacks some. Clone size and the V and J calls come from that table; the DNA yielded D and trimming. The profile shows about 140,000 clones, under 85% of them singletons. Trimming took 4 bases from V and 7 from J; bases not matched to a gene: 14. The germline CDR1 and CDR2 sequences are MNHEY and SVGAGI. The CDR3 sequence is 16 residues long. The receptor was isolated from a woman aged 80 or over in a cohort sampled during active or convalescent COVID-19. The gene calls are TRBV6-5 and TRBJ1-2; 8 bases fit TRBD1. The sequenced material came from peripheral blood. CDR3 in amino acids: CASSSGTGQIHSGYTF. The CDR3 DNA follows: TGTGCCAGCAGTTCCGGGACAGGTCAAATTCACTCTGGCTACACCTTC.